This T cell receptor beta chain was captured in a study of T cell responses to AZD1222 COVID-19 vaccine. General study points: Nearly half of unique spike-specific TCRs reportedly avoided B.1.351 and B.1.1.7 mutated regions. Repertoires were obtained solely post-peak T cell response. After two AZD1222 doses, spike-specific TCR breadth and depth rose versus day 0. Donor demographics were predominantly white British with a female majority; clonal diversity may be underestimated.

This clone has just one count. As yet, its antigen is unknown. The CDR3 has 17 residues. V dropped 2 bases and J dropped 2; count of bases not matched to a gene: 6. The germline gives CDR1 MNHNS, CDR2 SASEGT. The protocol was immunoSEQ multiplex PCR, while the TCRdb copy is restricted to in-frame clones and leaves out a portion. The sample consists of some 140,000 clones, approximately 90% of them appearing once. Sequenced material: peripheral blood, taken on day 0 of AZD1222 vaccination. The sequence was collected from an adult in good health. This chain connects TRBV6-1 to TRBJ2-1, with 10 positions matching TRBD1. CDR3 protein: CASSEWRGTGAYNEQFF. CDR3 nucleotides: TGTGCCAGCAGTGAATGGAGAGGGACAGGGGCCTACAATGAGCAGTTCTTC.